This T cell receptor (beta chain) was retrieved from a study of shared clonotypes between healthy human individuals. The donors were adults (healthy and HIV-negative) with no recent acute infections or vaccinations. The authors distributed each subset's genomic DNA evenly over several immunoSEQ plates. Clones were sequenced by immunoSEQ multiplex PCR, and TCRdb holds only the in-frame ones, with some missing. The data contain hundreds of thousands of clones, about 79% of them seen just once; the ten biggest clones take up 10% to 15%. The CDR3 is made up of 15 amino acids. In germline, CDR1 is MNHNY, CDR2 SVGAGI (reference sequence). Losses at the gene ends were 2 bases for V and 2 bases for J; bases not matched to a gene: 6.

The sample was PBMCs. This clonotype was obtained from a woman in her thirties or forties in good health. Some clones in this sample may be carry-over from other donors' samples. This sequence joins TRBV6-6 and TRBJ2-7; TRBD2 matches 7 bases. The CDR3 is CASSYGTILAYEQYF. The CDR3 region has the DNA TGTGCCAGCAGTTACGGGACTATTCTCGCCTACGAGCAGTACTTC.